Presented here are 14 T cell receptor beta chains from one specimen sequenced in a study of blood T cell repertoires in COVID-19. Profiled with immunoSEQ multiplex PCR; TCRdb holds only in-frame clones, not every one. Among some 300,000 clones listed, 89% were seen once. The sequenced sample consisted of PBMCs or T cells enriched from blood (not recorded which). Receptors were obtained from a woman between 35 and 50 years old who had recovered from COVID-19.

The CDR3, as DNA: TGCGCCAGCAGTCAATCCTATGGGACACCCATTTGCTTCCATAGCAATCAGCCCCAGCATTTT. Protein sequence: CASSQSYGTPICFHSNQPQHF. V and J are TRBV23-1 and TRBJ1-5; D may be TRBD1 (6 bases). TRBV23-1 has ORF status, its function being uncertain. Trimming shortened V by 0 bases and J by 0 bases, and 24 bases separated the two germline ends. The CDR3 loop spans 21 amino acids.

This clone was counted a few times. CDR3 sequence: CASSLVGGDYGYTF. The DNA of the CDR3 is TGTGCCAGCAGCTTAGTAGGGGGTGACTATGGCTACACCTTC. This chain joins TRBV11-2 and TRBJ1-2; tentative D call: TRBD1 (6 bases). This CDR3 is built from 14 residues. Trimming took off 1 base at V and 3 bases at J, with 9 bases between the two ends. Germline V gives CDR1 SGHAT, CDR2 FQNNGV.

This rearrangement joins TRBV19 to TRBJ2-1; tentatively, D is TRBD2 (6 bases). The CDR3 runs 15 residues. Looked up from germline, CDR1 is LNHDA and CDR2 is SQIVND (reference sequence). Trimming removed 3 bases from V and 0 bases from J, with 9 bases in between. For the CDR3, the DNA is TGTGCCAGTAGTATTGACGGGGGCTCCTACAATGAGCAGTTCTTC. It encodes CASSIDGGSYNEQFF.

This clone was counted between two and nine times. The V call is TRBV5-3, the J call TRBJ2-3, with D tentatively TRBD2 (6 bases). TRBV5-3 is recorded as an ORF, its role being uncertain. V was pared by 5 bases and J by 6 bases, with 7 bases between. This CDR3 contains 11 residues. The chain's CDR3 is CARSRGDTQYF. In DNA, the CDR3 is TGTGCCAGAAGTCGGGGGGATACGCAGTATTTT.

This clone occurred once. The chain employs TRBV9 and TRBJ1-2, with D possibly TRBD1 on 5 matching bases. V gave up 0 bases and J gave up 8 bases, with 14 bases separating them. The CDR3 has 14 amino acids. Per the germline V gene, CDR1 is SGDLS and CDR2 is YYNGEE. The CDR3 DNA follows: TGTGCCAGCAGCGTAGCCGCGGAGGAGGGGGGCTACACCTTC. This sequence encodes CASSVAAEEGGYTF.

This clone has just a few counts. This rearrangement joins TRBV10-3 to TRBJ1-1; a weak D match, TRBD1 (6 bases). Germline CDR1 reads ENHRY; CDR2 reads SYGVKD. The CDR3 runs to 13 residues. The V end was cut by 8 bases, the J end by 4 bases, with 14 bases between. CDR3 in amino acids: CAIGNTGTTEAFF. CDR3 nucleotides: TGTGCCATCGGGAACACAGGGACCACTGAAGCTTTCTTT.

This clone occurred once. The chain has TRBV7-9 and TRBJ1-1; weak D call: TRBD1 (6 bases). Trimming removed 4 bases from V and 3 bases from J, with 12 bases in between. Germline V gives CDR1 SEHNR, CDR2 FQNEAQ (reference sequence). The CDR3 loop spans 14 amino acids. The CDR3 bases are TGTGCCAGCAGCTCCAGGGGTGGTCACACTGAAGCTTTCTTT. It translates to CASSSRGGHTEAFF.

As for this clone: The sample holds other DNA sequences that translate to the same CDR3. The V gene is TRBV19, the J gene TRBJ1-2; possible D gene TRBD1, 5 bases. Germline assignment: CDR1 LNHDA and CDR2 SQIVND (reference sequence). The CDR3 is 12 residues long. Between the trimmed V and J ends, which lost 4 bases and 4 bases, there was a span of 7 bases. The CDR3 reads CASSKQGYGYTF. CDR3 nucleotides: TGTGCCAGTAGTAAGCAGGGCTATGGCTACACCTTC.

V and J are TRBV19 and TRBJ1-5; the D is unclear. CDR1 is LNHDA and CDR2 is SQIVND in the germline V gene (reference sequence). This CDR3 contains 15 residues. V lost 6 bases to trimming and J lost 6 bases, with 18 bases between them. Here the CDR3 reads CASSPTGRHGQPQHF. The CDR3 nucleotides are TGTGCCAGTAGCCCGACCGGGAGACATGGTCAGCCCCAGCATTTT.

This rearrangement joins TRBV11-2 to TRBJ2-7, with 9 bases identical to TRBD1. The CDR3 has 14 residues. Per the germline V gene, CDR1 is SGHAT and CDR2 is FQNNGV. V gave up 2 bases and J gave up 6 bases; unmatched junction bases: 5. The CDR3 loop reads CASSLIRQGVEQYF. For the CDR3, the DNA is TGTGCCAGCAGCTTAATAAGACAGGGGGTCGAGCAGTACTTC.

The chain links TRBV13 to TRBJ1-1; D ambiguous. CDR1 and CDR2 (germline): PRHDT, FYEKMQ (reference sequence). This CDR3 has 13 residues. The V gene lost 2 bases and the J gene lost 2 bases, with 6 bases spanning the gap. CDR3 amino acids: CASSLLSNTEAFF. The CDR3 region has the DNA TGTGCCAGCAGCTTACTTTCCAACACTGAAGCTTTCTTT.

The chain carries TRBV9 and TRBJ1-3; TRBD1 agrees at 8 bases. The CDR3 consists of 15 residues. Unmatched junction bases numbered 13, after V lost 4 bases and J lost 10 bases. Germline loops: CDR1 SGDLS, CDR2 YYNGEE. This CDR3 reads CASSPSAAGGPTIYF. The CDR3 DNA is TGTGCCAGCAGCCCTTCGGCGGCAGGGGGCCCTACCATATATTTT.

The chain has TRBV2 and TRBJ1-2; 7 positions agree with TRBD1. The CDR3 length is 13 residues. V was pared by 4 bases and J by 8 bases, with 7 bases of the junction left unmatched. Looked up from germline, CDR1 is SNHLY and CDR2 is FYNNEI. The DNA for the CDR3 is TGTGCCAGCAGTGTACAGGGGACTAGGGGCTACACCTTC. Protein product: CASSVQGTRGYTF.

The chain is built from TRBV11-2 and TRBJ1-1, with TRBD1 as a possible D gene (6 bases). CDR1 and CDR2 (germline): SGHAT, FQNNGV. The CDR3 is made up of 15 amino acids. V lost 5 bases and J 1 base, leaving 14 bases between the germline ends. The CDR3 loop is CASSAWTVRNTEAFF. In nucleotides, the CDR3 is TGTGCCAGCAGCGCGTGGACAGTCAGGAACACTGAAGCTTTCTTT. Together with reference TRBV11-2 and TRBJ1-1, the CDR3 gives the full variable domain: EAGVAQSPRYKIIEKRQSVAFWCNPISGHATLYWYQQILGQGPKLLIQFQNNGVVDDSQLPKDRFSAERLKGVDSTLKIQPAKLEDSAVYLCASSAWTVRNTEAFFGQGTRLTVV.